This T cell receptor (beta chain) was identified during a study of blood T cell repertoires in COVID-19. About the research overall: Samples taken during acute and convalescent COVID-19 were collected in the United States, Italy and Spain. From T cells, B-cell-depleted T cells, or PBMCs came the material, which was cDNA or gDNA.

CDR3 size: 13 residues. V lost 8 bases to trimming and J lost 3 bases; unmatched junction nucleotides: 5. CDR1 is MNHEY and CDR2 is SVGAGI in the germline V gene. Measured with immunoSEQ multiplex PCR; TCRdb has only the in-frame clones, and not every one. Among around 55,000 clones listed, about 90% were seen once. The sequenced sample was peripheral blood. This chain links TRBV6-5 with TRBJ1-1; 8 positions agree with TRBD1. This receptor was obtained from a man aged 55 to 70 with active COVID-19. This chain's CDR3 is CASRRGLDTEAFF. The DNA for the CDR3 is TGTGCCAGCCGCAGGGGGCTGGACACTGAAGCTTTCTTT.